The 21 T cell receptor beta chains below all came from one sample that was sequenced in a study of Graves' ophthalmopathy and Graves' hyperthyroidism. RNA transcripts were the template, and TCR beta CDR3 regions were amplified from them. HTBI primers were used in a first-round RT-PCR, which preceded a second-round multiplex PCR. TCRdb processed the multiplex PCR reads anew with MiXCR; each CDR3 protein has one entry. The profile shows hundreds of thousands of distinct CDR3 sequences, more than 40% of them singletons. Sequenced: peripheral blood. Source of these receptors: an adult man with Graves' ophthalmopathy.

This clonotype was seen a handful of times. V usage is TRBV10-3 and J usage is TRBJ2-3, with 11 bases matching TRBD2. CDR1 and CDR2 from the germline V gene are ENHRY and SYGVKD. V dropped 2 bases and J dropped 0; count of bases not matched to a gene: 4. The CDR3 covers 17 residues. For the CDR3, the DNA is TGTGCCATCAGTGAGCCCCCTAGCGGGGGGAGCACAGATACGCAGTATTTT. Translation gives CAISEPPSGGSTDTQYF.

This clonotype showed up just a few times. The rearrangement uses TRBV7-3 and TRBJ2-2; the D gene is possibly TRBD2 (6 bases). Germline V gene sequence: CDR1 SGHTA, CDR2 FQGTGA. With 5 bases removed from V and 6 bases from J, the gap between germline ends came to 16 bases. This CDR3 region has 15 residues. Here the CDR3 reads CASSPHFGGPGELFF. CDR3 nucleotides: TGTGCCAGCAGCCCCCATTTCGGGGGACCCGGGGAGCTGTTTTTT.

Points on this clonotype: Mismatch with germline at one junction end may stem from a read error. This chain joins TRBV15 and TRBJ2-5, with TRBD2 identical over 8 bases. CDR3 length equals 16 residues. Germline assignment: CDR1 LNHNV and CDR2 YYDKDF (reference sequence). The CDR3 spells CAASRVGGGRKEAQYF. For the CDR3, the DNA is TGTGCCGCCAGCAGAGTCGGCGGGGGGAGGAAAGAGGCCCAGTACTTC.

This clonotype showed up just a few times. The chain couples TRBV19 to TRBJ2-1, with 9 bases fitting TRBD2. Germline CDR1 reads LNHDA; CDR2 reads SQIVND (reference sequence). This CDR3 spans 15 amino acids. V gave up 3 bases and J gave up 4 bases; unmatched junction bases: 4. The CDR3 loop reads CASSMSGGPYNEQFF. DNA for the CDR3: TGTGCCAGTAGTATGAGCGGGGGGCCATACAATGAGCAGTTCTTC.

The V and J genes are TRBV14 and TRBJ1-1, with D hard to call. The V end lost 7 bases, the J end lost 0 bases, and 12 bases lay between the germline ends. CDR3 length: 14 amino acids. The germline V gene encodes CDR1 SGHDN and CDR2 FVKESK. CDR3 DNA sequence: TGTGCCAGCACCAGATGGGCCCTGAACACTGAAGCTTTCTTT. Translated: CASTRWALNTEAFF.

This clonotype was detected many times. V usage is TRBV7-3 and J usage is TRBJ1-2, with unresolved D. The CDR3 is 13 residues long. Germline loops: CDR1 SGHTA, CDR2 FQGTGA. Deletions cut 2 bases from V and 8 bases from J, with 12 bases between. This CDR3 is CASSLLTGWGYTF. Written as DNA, the CDR3 is TGTGCCAGCAGCTTACTTACGGGATGGGGCTACACCTTC.

This clonotype was observed a handful of times. An end of the junction does not agree with germline; a read error may underlie this. The chain employs TRBV7-8 and TRBJ2-7; 10 positions match TRBD1. The germline gives CDR1 SGHVS, CDR2 FQNEAQ. The CDR3 covers 15 residues. The chain's CDR3 is CVSSPKGQGAYEQYF. Here the CDR3 DNA reads TGTGTCAGCAGCCCTAAAGGACAGGGGGCCTACGAGCAGTACTTC.

The sample holds many counts of this clonotype. The chain couples TRBV2 to TRBJ2-7; D is possibly TRBD1 or TRBD2 (7 bases each). Between the trimmed V and J ends, which lost 11 bases and 2 bases, there was a span of 16 bases. Per germline, CDR1 SNHLY and CDR2 FYNNEI. This CDR3 contains 13 residues. CDR3 sequence (DNA): TGTGCCGCCCAGGGGGGGGCGACCTACGAGCAGTACTTC. Translating gives CAAQGGATYEQYF.

This clonotype appeared once. One end of the junction varies from germline; a read error may be responsible. The chain carries TRBV29-1 and TRBJ1-2; 9 bases fit TRBD1. Germline V gene lookup returns CDR1 SQVTM and CDR2 ANQGSEA. The CDR3 consists of 12 residues. The CDR3 is CSLGQGWYGHTF. For the CDR3, the DNA is TGCAGTCTGGGACAGGGTTGGTATGGCCACACCTTC.

This clonotype was found many times. V gene TRBV7-2 combines with J gene TRBJ2-6; the D gene is possibly TRBD1 (5 bases). The CDR3 spans 16 residues. From germline, CDR1 is SGHTA and CDR2 FQGNSA. V was clipped by 1 base and J by 2 bases, with 9 bases between them. CDR3 sequence reads: CASSLVGAAGANVLTF. The CDR3 region has the DNA TGTGCCAGCAGCTTAGTTGGGGCTGCTGGGGCCAACGTCCTGACTTTC.

This clonotype was seen a single time. Given a much more abundant clone one base away, this may be a read error. J is TRBJ2-2 and V is TRBV9; D remains ambiguous. Germline CDR1 and CDR2: SGDLS and YYNGEE. Trimming pared 4 bases from V and 7 bases from J, leaving 20 bases between. The CDR3 has 16 amino acids. The CDR3 DNA sequence: TGTGCCAGCAGCCTAGTTCCGACGGCCCTCAACGGGGAGCTGTTTTTT. Translation gives CASSLVPTALNGELFF.

The chain links TRBV5-5 to TRBJ1-6, with D tentatively TRBD1 (5 bases). CDR1 is SGHKS and CDR2 is YYEKEE in the germline V gene (reference sequence). The CDR3 contains 16 residues. Trimming cost V 3 bases and J 1 base, with 11 bases left between them. The CDR3 coding sequence is TGTGCCAGCAGCTCCGCGGGGGGGTCCTATAATTCACCCCTCCACTTT. This codes for CASSSAGGSYNSPLHF.

V is TRBV10-3 and J is TRBJ1-2; tentatively, D is TRBD1 (6 bases). The CDR3 totals 13 residues. Germline assignment: CDR1 ENHRY and CDR2 SYGVKD. Between the trimmed V and J ends, which lost 6 bases and 1 base, there was a span of 9 bases. The CDR3 nucleotides read TGTGCCATCAGGAGACAGGTTAACTATGGCTACACCTTC. Amino acids: CAIRRQVNYGYTF.

As for this clonotype: The final CDR3 position lacks the conserved phenylalanine or tryptophan, pointing to a likely read error. The CDR3 DNA sequence: TGCAGCGTTGAATTGGGGGCCGGAACTGAAGCTTTCCTT. This encodes CSVELGAGTEAFL. The chain couples TRBV29-1 to TRBJ1-1, with TRBD1 as a possible D gene (6 bases). Per germline, CDR1 SQVTM and CDR2 ANQGSEA. CDR3 length: 13 residues. Deletions cut 2 bases from V and 5 bases from J, with 12 bases between.

This clonotype was counted at least ten times. The rearrangement links TRBV12-3 or TRBV12-4 to TRBJ1-2; a possible D gene is TRBD1 (6 bases). V lost 6 bases and J 2 bases, leaving 13 bases between the germline ends. This CDR3 contains 14 residues. The CDR3 DNA is TGTGCCAGCAGCCGTTACGACAGGAACTATGGCTACACCTTC. Protein product: CASSRYDRNYGYTF.

The rearrangement joins TRBV7-9 to TRBJ2-2; TRBD2 aligns across 14 bases. V shed 5 bases and J 4 bases; nucleotides not matched to a gene: 12. Germline CDR1 and CDR2: SEHNR and FQNEAQ (reference sequence). This CDR3 is built from 19 residues. The CDR3 DNA reads TGTGCCAGCAGCCCGGGACTAGCGGGGGATATTATGATCACCGGGGAGCTGTTTTTT. This translates into CASSPGLAGDIMITGELFF.

This clonotype appeared many times. The chain carries TRBV5-8 and TRBJ1-6; 7 bases fit TRBD1. V trimming: 4 bases; J trimming: 3 bases; junction bases outside the gene matches: 7. CDR1 and CDR2 (germline): SGHTS, YDEGEE. The CDR3 runs to 16 residues. The chain's CDR3 is CASSLRNRGYNSPLHF. CDR3 in DNA: TGTGCCAGCAGCCTCCGAAACAGGGGCTATAATTCACCCCTCCACTTT.

This clonotype was seen ten or more times. The V call is TRBV12-3 or TRBV12-4, the J call TRBJ2-5, with TRBD2 matching 8 bases. The CDR3 loop spans 17 amino acids. With 1 base clipped from V and 5 bases from J, the junction kept 12 bases outside the gene matches. Here the CDR3 DNA reads TGTGCCAGCAGTTTAGGGAAAAAGACTAGCGAATACGAGACCCAGTACTTC. Translated, it gives CASSLGKKTSEYETQYF.

As regards this clonotype: This may stem from a read error, because a much larger clone lies one nucleotide away. V gene TRBV7-9 combines with J gene TRBJ1-1, with D tentatively TRBD1 (5 bases). This CDR3 has 15 amino acids. The germline V gene encodes CDR1 SEHNR and CDR2 FQNEAQ (reference sequence). Trimming left V 5 bases short and J 6 bases short, with 19 bases between. The CDR3 loop is CASSQDYQGEAEAFF. CDR3 sequence (DNA): TGTGCCAGCAGCCAAGACTATCAGGGAGAAGCTGAAGCTTTCTTT. The full variable domain, its missing parts supplied by reference TRBV7-9 and TRBJ1-1, is DTGVSQNPRHKITKRGQNVTFRCDPISEHNRLYWYRQTLGQGPEFLTYFQNEAQLEKSRLLSDRFSAERPKGSFSTLEIQRTEQGDSAMYLCASSQDYQGEAEAFFGQGTRLTVV.

The CDR3 spells CASSQGGPGTYYGYTF. In nucleotides, the CDR3 is TGCGCCAGCAGCCAAGGCGGTCCCGGGACGTACTATGGCTACACCTTC. The J gene is TRBJ1-2, the V gene TRBV4-1; tentative D call: TRBD1 (5 bases). V gave up 1 base and J gave up 3 bases, with 15 bases separating them. Germline V CDR1 and CDR2: MGHRA, YSYEKL. This CDR3 is 16 amino acids long.

Concerning this clonotype: It is unclear where the CDR3 begins or ends on the DNA, so no DNA is shown, and the CDR3 is as TCRdb lists it. The gene calls are TRBV7-2 and TRBJ1-2; the D call in the table, TRBD1, was not verified against the DNA. Germline loops: CDR1 SGHTA, CDR2 FQGNSA. A total of 12 residues make up the CDR3, ends included. CDR3 protein: CASSLWGHGNTF.